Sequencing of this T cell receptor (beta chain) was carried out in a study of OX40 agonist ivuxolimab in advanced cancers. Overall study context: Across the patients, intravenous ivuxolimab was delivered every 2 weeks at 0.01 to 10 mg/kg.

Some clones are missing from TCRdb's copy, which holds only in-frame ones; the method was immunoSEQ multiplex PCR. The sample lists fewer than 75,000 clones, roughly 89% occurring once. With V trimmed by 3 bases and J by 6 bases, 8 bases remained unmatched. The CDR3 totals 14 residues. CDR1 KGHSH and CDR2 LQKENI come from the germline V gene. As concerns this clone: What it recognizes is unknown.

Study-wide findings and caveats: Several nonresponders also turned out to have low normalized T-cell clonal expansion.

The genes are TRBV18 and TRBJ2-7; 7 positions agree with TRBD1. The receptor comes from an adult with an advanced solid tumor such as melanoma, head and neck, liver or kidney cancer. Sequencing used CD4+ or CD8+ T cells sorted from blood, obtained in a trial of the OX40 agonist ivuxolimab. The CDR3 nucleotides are TGTGCCAGCTCACCGAGACAGGGTGACGCCGAGCAGTACTTC. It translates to CASSPRQGDAEQYF.